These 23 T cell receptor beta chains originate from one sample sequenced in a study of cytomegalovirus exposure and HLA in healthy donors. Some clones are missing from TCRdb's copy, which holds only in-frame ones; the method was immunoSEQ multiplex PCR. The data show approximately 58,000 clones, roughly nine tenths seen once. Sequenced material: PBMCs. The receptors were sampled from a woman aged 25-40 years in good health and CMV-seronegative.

CDR3 residues: CASSLMGGPGVETQYF. The CDR3 bases are TGTGCCAGCAGCCTGATGGGAGGACCCGGGGTGGAGACCCAGTACTTC. This chain joins TRBV7-9 and TRBJ2-5; TRBD2 might be the D (6 bases). The germline V gene encodes CDR1 SEHNR and CDR2 FQNEAQ (reference sequence). CDR3 size: 16 residues. Deletions cut 5 bases from V and 5 bases from J, with 21 bases between.

DNA for the CDR3: TGTGCCAGCAGCTTCGGGACAAGCACAGATACGCAGTATTTT. Protein sequence: CASSFGTSTDTQYF. V and J are TRBV11-2 and TRBJ2-3; D may be TRBD1 (6 bases). The CDR3 spans 14 residues. Germline V gene data show CDR1 as SGHAT and CDR2 as FQNNGV. The V gene lost 3 bases and the J gene lost 0 bases, with 7 bases spanning the gap.

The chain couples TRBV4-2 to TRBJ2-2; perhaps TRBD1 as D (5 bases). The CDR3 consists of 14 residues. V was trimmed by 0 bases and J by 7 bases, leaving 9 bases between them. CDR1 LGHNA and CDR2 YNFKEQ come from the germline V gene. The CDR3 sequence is CASSQEGAGGELFF. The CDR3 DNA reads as TGTGCCAGCAGCCAAGAAGGGGCTGGCGGGGAGCTGTTTTTT.

The CDR3 loop reads CAWSRIAGPTDTQYF. The CDR3 region has the DNA TGTGCCTGGAGTAGGATAGCGGGACCCACAGATACGCAGTATTTT. The gene calls are TRBV30 and TRBJ2-3, with 8 positions matching TRBD2. The V and J ends lost 2 bases and 2 bases, in that order; junction bases with no gene match: 6. CDR3 length: 15 residues. Germline CDR1 GTSNPN, CDR2 SVGIG (reference sequence).

The CDR3 coding sequence is TGCGCCAGCAGATTAACAGCAAATAGCAATCAGCCCCAGCATTTT. Translated: CASRLTANSNQPQHF. The chain combines TRBV5-1 with TRBJ1-5; D gene unclear. The CDR3 length is 15 residues. In germline, CDR1 is SGHRS, CDR2 YFSETQ. V lost 5 bases and J lost 0, with 12 bases in between. Looking up the rest from reference TRBV5-1 and TRBJ1-5 gives the full variable domain: KAGVTQTPRYLIKTRGQQVTLSCSPISGHRSVSWYQQTPGQGLQFLFEYFSETQRNKGNFPGRFSGRQFSNSRSEMNVSTLELGDSALYLCASRLTANSNQPQHFGDGTRLSIL.

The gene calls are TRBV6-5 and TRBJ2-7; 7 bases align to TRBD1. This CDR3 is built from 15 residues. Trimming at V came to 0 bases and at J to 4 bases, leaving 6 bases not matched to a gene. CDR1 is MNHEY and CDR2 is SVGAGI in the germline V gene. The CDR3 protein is CASSYSRGLDYEQYF. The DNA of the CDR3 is TGTGCCAGCAGTTACTCGAGGGGGCTTGATTACGAGCAGTACTTC.

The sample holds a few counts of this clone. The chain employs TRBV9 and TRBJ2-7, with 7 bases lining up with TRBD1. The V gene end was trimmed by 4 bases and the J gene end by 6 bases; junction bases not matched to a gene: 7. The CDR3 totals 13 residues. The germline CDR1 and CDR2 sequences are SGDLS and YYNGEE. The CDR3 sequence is CASSPLGGREQYF. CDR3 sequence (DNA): TGTGCCAGCAGCCCCCTAGGGGGCCGCGAGCAGTACTTC.

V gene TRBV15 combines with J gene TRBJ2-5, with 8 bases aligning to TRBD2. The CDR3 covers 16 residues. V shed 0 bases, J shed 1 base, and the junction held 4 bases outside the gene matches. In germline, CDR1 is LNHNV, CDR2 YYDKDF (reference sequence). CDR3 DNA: TGTGCCACCAGCAGAGAGGTAGCGGGGATCCAAGAGACCCAGTACTTC. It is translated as CATSREVAGIQETQYF. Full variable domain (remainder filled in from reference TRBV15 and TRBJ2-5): DAMVIQNPRYQVTQFGKPVTLSCSQTLNHNVMYWYQQKSSQAPKLLFHYYDKDFNNEADTPDNFQSRRPNTSFCFLDIRSPGLGDTAMYLCATSREVAGIQETQYFGPGTRLLVL.

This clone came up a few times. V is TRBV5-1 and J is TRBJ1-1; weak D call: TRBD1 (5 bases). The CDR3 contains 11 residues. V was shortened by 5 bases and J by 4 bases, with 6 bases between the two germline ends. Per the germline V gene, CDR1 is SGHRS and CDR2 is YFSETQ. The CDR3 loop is CASSTGTEAFF. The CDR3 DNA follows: TGCGCCAGCAGTACAGGCACTGAAGCTTTCTTT.

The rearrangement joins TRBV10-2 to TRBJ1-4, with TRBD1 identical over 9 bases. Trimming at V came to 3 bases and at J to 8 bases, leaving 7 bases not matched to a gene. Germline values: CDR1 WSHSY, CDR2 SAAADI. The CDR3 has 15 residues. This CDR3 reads CASSDPDRGREKLFF. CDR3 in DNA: TGCGCCAGCAGTGATCCGGACAGGGGCAGGGAAAAACTGTTTTTT.

CDR3 sequence (DNA): TGTGCCAGCAGTGAACTCTCCAGGGACAATCAGCCCCAGCATTTT. Translation: CASSELSRDNQPQHF. V gene TRBV2 combines with J gene TRBJ1-5; TRBD1 might be the D (5 bases). This CDR3 contains 15 residues. Between the trimmed V and J ends, which lost 2 bases and 3 bases, there was a span of 11 bases. Germline V gene data show CDR1 as SNHLY and CDR2 as FYNNEI. The whole variable domain, filled in from reference TRBV2 and TRBJ1-5, reads EPEVTQTPSHQVTQMGQEVILRCVPISNHLYFYWYRQILGQKVEFLVSFYNNEISEKSEIFDDQFSVERPDGSNFTLKIRSTKLEDSAMYFCASSELSRDNQPQHFGDGTRLSIL.

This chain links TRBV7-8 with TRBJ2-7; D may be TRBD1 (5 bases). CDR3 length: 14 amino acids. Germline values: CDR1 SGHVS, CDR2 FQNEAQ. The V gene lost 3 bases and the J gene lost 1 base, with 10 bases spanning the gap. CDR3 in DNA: TGTGCCAGCAGCTTGACAGTTCGTTCCTACGAGCAGTACTTC. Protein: CASSLTVRSYEQYF.

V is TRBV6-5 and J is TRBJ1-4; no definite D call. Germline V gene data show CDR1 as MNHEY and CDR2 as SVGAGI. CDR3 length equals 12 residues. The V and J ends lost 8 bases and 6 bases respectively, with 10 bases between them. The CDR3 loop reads CASRGQDEKLFF. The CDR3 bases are TGTGCCAGCCGAGGGCAGGATGAAAAACTGTTTTTT.

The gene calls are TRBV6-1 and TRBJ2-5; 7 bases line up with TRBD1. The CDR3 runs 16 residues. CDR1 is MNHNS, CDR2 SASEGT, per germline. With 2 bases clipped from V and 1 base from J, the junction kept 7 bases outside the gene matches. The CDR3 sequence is CASSEQSGGGQETQYF. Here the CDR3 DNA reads TGTGCCAGCAGTGAACAGTCAGGGGGTGGCCAAGAGACCCAGTACTTC.

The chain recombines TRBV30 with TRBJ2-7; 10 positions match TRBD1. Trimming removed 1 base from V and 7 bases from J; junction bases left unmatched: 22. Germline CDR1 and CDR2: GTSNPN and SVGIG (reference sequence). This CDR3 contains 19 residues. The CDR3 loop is CAWSGRDRGPGVLRREQYF. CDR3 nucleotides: TGTGCCTGGAGTGGGCGCGACAGGGGGCCGGGTGTCCTACGTCGGGAGCAGTACTTC.

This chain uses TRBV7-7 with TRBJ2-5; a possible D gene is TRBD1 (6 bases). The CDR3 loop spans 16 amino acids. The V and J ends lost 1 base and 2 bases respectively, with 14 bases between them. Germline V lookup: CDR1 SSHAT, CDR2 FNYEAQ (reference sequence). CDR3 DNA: TGTGCCAGCAGCTTAGGCCGGACAGTAAGACAAGAGACCCAGTACTTC. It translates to CASSLGRTVRQETQYF.

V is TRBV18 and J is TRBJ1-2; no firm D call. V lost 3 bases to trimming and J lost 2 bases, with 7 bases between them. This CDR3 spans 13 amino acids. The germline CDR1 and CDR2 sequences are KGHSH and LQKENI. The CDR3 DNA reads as TGTGCCAGCTCACCTACAGAGAACTATGGCTACACCTTC. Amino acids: CASSPTENYGYTF.

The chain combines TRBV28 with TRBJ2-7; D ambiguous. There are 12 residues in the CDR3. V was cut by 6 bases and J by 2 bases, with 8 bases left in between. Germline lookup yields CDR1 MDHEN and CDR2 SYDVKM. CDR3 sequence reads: CASSPLAYEQYF. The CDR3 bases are TGTGCCAGCAGCCCTCTCGCCTACGAGCAGTACTTC.

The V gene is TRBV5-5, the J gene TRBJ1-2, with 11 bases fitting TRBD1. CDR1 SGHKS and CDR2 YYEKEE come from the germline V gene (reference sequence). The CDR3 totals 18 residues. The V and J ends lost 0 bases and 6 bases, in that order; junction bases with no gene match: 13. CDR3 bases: TGTGCCAGCAGCTTGGTCGGGACAGGGGGTATGAGGGGAGATGGCTACACCTTC. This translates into CASSLVGTGGMRGDGYTF.

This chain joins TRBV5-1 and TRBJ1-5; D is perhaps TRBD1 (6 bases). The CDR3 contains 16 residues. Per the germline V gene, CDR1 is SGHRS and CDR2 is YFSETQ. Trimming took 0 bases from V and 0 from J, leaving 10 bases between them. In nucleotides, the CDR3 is TGCGCCAGCAGCTTGGGAACAGGGAATAGCAATCAGCCCCAGCATTTT. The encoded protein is CASSLGTGNSNQPQHF.

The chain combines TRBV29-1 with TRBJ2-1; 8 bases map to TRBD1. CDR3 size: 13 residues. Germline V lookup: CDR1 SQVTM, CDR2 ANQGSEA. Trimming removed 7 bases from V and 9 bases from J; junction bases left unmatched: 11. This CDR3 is CSAPDRDEGEQFF. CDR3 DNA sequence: TGCAGCGCCCCGGACAGGGACGAGGGTGAGCAGTTCTTC.

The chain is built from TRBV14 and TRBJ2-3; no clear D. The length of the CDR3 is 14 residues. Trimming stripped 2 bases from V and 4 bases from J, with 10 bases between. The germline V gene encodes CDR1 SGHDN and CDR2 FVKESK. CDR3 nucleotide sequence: TGTGCCAGCAGCCAATGGTCTATGGCAGATACGCAGTATTTT. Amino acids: CASSQWSMADTQYF.

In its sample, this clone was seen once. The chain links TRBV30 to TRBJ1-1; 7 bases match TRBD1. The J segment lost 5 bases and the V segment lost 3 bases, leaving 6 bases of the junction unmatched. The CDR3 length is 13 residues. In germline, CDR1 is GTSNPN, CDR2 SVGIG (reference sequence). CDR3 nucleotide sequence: TGTGCCTGGAGACACGCAGGGGGGACTGAAGCTTTCTTT. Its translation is CAWRHAGGTEAFF.